Listed below are T cell receptor beta chains from one sample, sequenced in a study of T-cell reconstitution after alpha-beta-depleted transplantation in children. MiXCR, applied by TCRdb to the PCR reads, yields one record per CDR3 protein. This sample carries hundreds of thousands of distinct CDR3 sequences, 16% of them seen once, and the ten largest clones take 1.1%. The source material was PBMCs from the stem cell graft donor, sampled from the stem cell graft. All receptors derive from a human donor who donated a stem cell graft to a child with acute myeloid leukemia. The CDR3 runs from the conserved cysteine through the conserved F or W. A D gene is named only where the DNA matches it firmly. Clone size is not always given. Where it is, it says once, few, many or a class for expanded clones.

cdr3_nt: TGTGCCAGCAGCTTAGATGGGGGAGATCAGCCCCAGCATTTT
cdr3_aa: CASSLDGGDQPQHF
clone_size: many
d_call: .
j_call: TRBJ1-5
v_call: TRBV11-2

cdr3_nt: TGTGCCATCAGTGAGTACTACGAGCAGTACTTC
cdr3_aa: CAISEYYEQYF
clone_size: many
d_call: .
j_call: TRBJ2-7
v_call: TRBV10-3

cdr3_nt: TGTGCCAGCAGTGAAGTAGTGGGGGGCCAATACAATGAGCAGTTCTTC
cdr3_aa: CASSEVVGGQYNEQFF
clone_size: .
d_call: .
j_call: TRBJ2-1
v_call: TRBV6-1

cdr3_nt: TGTGCCAGCAGTGAAATGGGCTTGAGCGGGGAGCTGTTTTTT
cdr3_aa: CASSEMGLSGELFF
clone_size: many
d_call: .
j_call: TRBJ2-2
v_call: TRBV2

cdr3_nt: TGTGCCAGCAGCCGGGGGACAGGGGGCCGCTACAATGAGCAGTTCTTC
cdr3_aa: CASSRGTGGRYNEQFF
clone_size: .
d_call: TRBD1
j_call: TRBJ2-1
v_call: TRBV7-7

cdr3_nt: TGTGCCAGCAGCCGTAGCAGGACCCAGTACTTC
cdr3_aa: CASSRSRTQYF
clone_size: .
d_call: .
j_call: TRBJ2-5
v_call: TRBV7-8

cdr3_nt: TGCAGTGCTAGATCCGGGACAGGGCTTCGCAATGAGCAGTTCTTC
cdr3_aa: CSARSGTGLRNEQFF
clone_size: many
d_call: TRBD1
j_call: TRBJ2-1
v_call: TRBV20-1

cdr3_nt: TGTGCCAGCAGTTCCGACAGTAACCCCACCATATATTTT
cdr3_aa: CASSSDSNPTIYF
clone_size: .
d_call: .
j_call: TRBJ1-3
v_call: TRBV12-3/TRBV12-4

cdr3_nt: TGCAGTGCTAGAGATCAGGGACTTAATAATTCACCCCTCCACTTT
cdr3_aa: CSARDQGLNNSPLHF
clone_size: many
d_call: .
j_call: TRBJ1-6
v_call: TRBV20-1

cdr3_nt: TGCAGTGCTAGAGAGCTAGGGTTGACTGAAGCTTTCTTT
cdr3_aa: CSARELGLTEAFF
clone_size: many
d_call: .
j_call: TRBJ1-1
v_call: TRBV20-1

cdr3_nt: TGTGCCAGCAGCGTAGTTCCCGGGGGGGAGCTGTTTTTT
cdr3_aa: CASSVVPGGELFF
clone_size: few
d_call: .
j_call: TRBJ2-2
v_call: TRBV9

cdr3_nt: TGCAGTGCTAGAGACGGGCGGGGGAGCTCCTACGAGCAGTACTTC
cdr3_aa: CSARDGRGSSYEQYF
clone_size: many
d_call: TRBD2
j_call: TRBJ2-7
v_call: TRBV20-1

cdr3_nt: TGTGCCAGCAGCTTCGAAGGGTATGGCTACACCTTC
cdr3_aa: CASSFEGYGYTF
clone_size: many
d_call: .
j_call: TRBJ1-2
v_call: TRBV5-6

cdr3_nt: TGCGCCAGCAGTGAGTCTAGGGAGATTAACTATGGCTACACCTTC
cdr3_aa: CASSESREINYGYTF
clone_size: .
d_call: .
j_call: TRBJ1-2
v_call: TRBV10-1

cdr3_nt: TGCAGTGCTGGGCGGGGGAAGAACACTGAAGCTTTCTTT
cdr3_aa: CSAGRGKNTEAFF
clone_size: many
d_call: .
j_call: TRBJ1-1
v_call: TRBV20-1

cdr3_nt: TGTGCCAGCAGCTTTTCAGGGCCTTCCTACAATGAGCAGTTCTTC
cdr3_aa: CASSFSGPSYNEQFF
clone_size: many
d_call: .
j_call: TRBJ2-1
v_call: TRBV7-9

cdr3_nt: TGCAGTCCCAGGGAGGATTTGAACACTGAAGCTTTCTTT
cdr3_aa: CSPREDLNTEAFF
clone_size: few
d_call: .
j_call: TRBJ1-1
v_call: TRBV20-1

cdr3_nt: TGTGCCAGCAGCTCGACAACCCAAAGCACAGATACGCAGTATTTT
cdr3_aa: CASSSTTQSTDTQYF
clone_size: .
d_call: .
j_call: TRBJ2-3
v_call: TRBV7-9

cdr3_nt: TGCAGTGCTAGAGTGGACAATCAGCCCCAGCATTTT
cdr3_aa: CSARVDNQPQHF
clone_size: many
d_call: .
j_call: TRBJ1-5
v_call: TRBV20-1

cdr3_nt: TGTGCCAGCAGCAAAGGAGCGACAGTAACCGAAAAACTGTTTTTT
cdr3_aa: CASSKGATVTEKLFF
clone_size: .
d_call: .
j_call: TRBJ1-4
v_call: TRBV7-9

cdr3_nt: TGCAGTGGGGGTTCACCCCTCCACTTT
cdr3_aa: CSGGSPLHF
clone_size: many
d_call: .
j_call: TRBJ1-6
v_call: TRBV20-1

cdr3_nt: TGTGCCAGCAGCTTTAGGTCGGCCGGGGAGCTGTTTTTT
cdr3_aa: CASSFRSAGELFF
clone_size: .
d_call: .
j_call: TRBJ2-2
v_call: TRBV7-3

cdr3_nt: TGCAGTGCTATCGATCTAGCGGGGGGAGAGACCCAGTACTTC
cdr3_aa: CSAIDLAGGETQYF
clone_size: few
d_call: TRBD2
j_call: TRBJ2-5
v_call: TRBV20-1

cdr3_nt: TGCGCCAGCAAGGGCGGTACTACATATGGCTACACCTTC
cdr3_aa: CASKGGTTYGYTF
clone_size: .
d_call: .
j_call: TRBJ1-2
v_call: TRBV10-1

cdr3_nt: TGTGCCATCAGTTTAACGGCGGGGACAGGGCGCAATGAGCAGTTCTTC
cdr3_aa: CAISLTAGTGRNEQFF
clone_size: many
d_call: TRBD1
j_call: TRBJ2-1
v_call: TRBV10-3

cdr3_nt: TGCAGTGCTGCCTGGGGGGGGGGTACAGATACGCAGTATTTT
cdr3_aa: CSAAWGGGTDTQYF
clone_size: few
d_call: TRBD2
j_call: TRBJ2-3
v_call: TRBV20-1

cdr3_nt: TGTGCCAGCAGTTTATTGAGTCCGGGGCTCACAGATACGCAGTATTTT
cdr3_aa: CASSLLSPGLTDTQYF
clone_size: many
d_call: .
j_call: TRBJ2-3
v_call: TRBV12-3/TRBV12-4